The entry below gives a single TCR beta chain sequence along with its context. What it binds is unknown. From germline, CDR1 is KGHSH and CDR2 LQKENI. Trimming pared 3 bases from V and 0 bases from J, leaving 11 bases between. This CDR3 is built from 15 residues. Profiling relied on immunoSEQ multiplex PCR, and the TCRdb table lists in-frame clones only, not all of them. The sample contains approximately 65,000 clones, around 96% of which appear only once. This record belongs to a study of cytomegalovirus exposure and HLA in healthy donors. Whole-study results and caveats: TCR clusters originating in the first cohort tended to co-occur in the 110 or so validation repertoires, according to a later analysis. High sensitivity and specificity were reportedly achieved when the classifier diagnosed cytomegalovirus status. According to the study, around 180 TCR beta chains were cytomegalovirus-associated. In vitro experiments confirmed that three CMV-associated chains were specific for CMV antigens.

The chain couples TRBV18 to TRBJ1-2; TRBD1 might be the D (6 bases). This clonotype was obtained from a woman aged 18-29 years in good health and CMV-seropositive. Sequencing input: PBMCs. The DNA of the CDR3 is TGTGCCAGCTCACCTCCCCAGGGGTCTAACTATGGCTACACCTTC. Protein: CASSPPQGSNYGYTF.